This T cell receptor (beta chain) appears in the sequencing data of a study of cytomegalovirus exposure and HLA in healthy donors (dated 2017 in TCRdb). The study in broad terms: According to an earlier analysis of around 600 of the donors, 150 million to 200 million T cells yielded some 120 million unique TCR beta sequences and about 300 Gb of sequence data. About 310 gigabases of sequencing data and tens of millions of unique TCR sequences were included in an early release covering about 620 HLA-typed donors. The genetic ancestry cluster associated with self-reported Caucasian donors included 81% of the roughly 380 genotyped donors. The study aimed to test whether signatures of past pathogen exposure could be identified by cataloging public T cell receptors. The T cell repertoires of 666 subjects were profiled by immunosequencing and related to cytomegalovirus serostatus. In addition to the first cohort of 500 to 850 subjects, a separate validation cohort of approximately 110 different subjects was used. To predict cytomegalovirus infection status, the study combined high-throughput TCR immunosequencing, statistical association of individual TCRs with disease status, and machine learning. In a later analysis, previously published TCR beta repertoires from 666 donors were re-analyzed and high-resolution HLA genotyping was added so that TCR occurrence patterns could be studied. In the later analysis, no new phenotypic data were used to find candidate immune exposures; instead, reliance was placed on TCR beta sequences and their occurrence across donors. In an earlier analysis of a few hundred of the donors, high-throughput TCR beta sequencing was used to judge whether each TCR beta V gene segment behaved as functional or pseudogenic. Donor age, sex, ethnicity and CMV serostatus were compiled alongside the repertoire data. A later genetic analysis took genome-wide SNP genotypes for 398 of the 666 donors and used that subset as a discovery cohort. All discovery cohort repertoires had been generated on a single sequencing platform. HLA typing covered class I and class II loci at four-digit resolution. The number of typed donors differed by locus: roughly 629-640 for A, B, C, DRB1 and DQB1; approximately 520 for DQA1; over 600 for DPA1; and approximately 450 for DPB1. Because of strong linkage in the cohort, five DR-DQ haplotypes were treated as single units for association and clustering. Among several hundred genotyped donors of the cohort, an average of approximately 200,000 unique TCR beta nucleotide sequences was sequenced per donor, of which about 19% were non-productive.

In total, 600 or so healthy bone marrow donors made up the cohort. Cohort members were all nominally healthy when sampled, although unrecorded immune exposures were likely present. The donor tested CMV seropositive and was one of the 289 seropositive cohort members. A peripheral blood sample was collected from each donor, and TCR beta sequencing was performed on peripheral blood mononuclear cells. Genomic DNA extraction from the blood cell samples was performed with the Qiagen DNeasy Blood Extraction Kit. The CDR3 measures 13 amino acids from cysteine to phenylalanine. The read is trimmed to its CDR3 DNA, 39 bases read in frame from base 1. Trimming accounts for 4 bases at V and 4 bases at J, while the number of junction bases matched to no gene is 5. The germline V gene encodes CDR1 SQVTM and CDR2 ANQGSEA. Beyond this particular receptor, the publication reports: The earlier analysis of some 540 of the donors excluded some 16 rarely observed V segments, including chromosome 9 orphons, because counts were too low. Roughly uniform sequencing depth across donors was assumed in presence/absence analyses, although this assumption may not hold. In vitro tests confirmed that three of the cytomegalovirus-associated TCR beta chains recognize cytomegalovirus antigens. The authors suggested that the approach could potentially be generalized to other disease states and immunological phenotypes. While some public TCRs were present in many individuals, most TCR sequences turned up only very rarely across donors. Because some donors lacked HLA typing at each locus, the association tests relied only on the typed subset. Correlated functional status among segregating V segments might reflect linkage disequilibrium, but an unknown experimental factor could not be ruled out. Several of the top co-occurrence clusters appeared to be linked to parvovirus B19, influenza, CMV and Epstein-Barr virus, according to a later analysis. In both the original and validation cohorts, the classifier was reported to diagnose cytomegalovirus status with high specificity and sensitivity. A further reported finding was that TCR beta sequences accurately predicted the HLA-A and HLA-B alleles for most subjects in the first cohort. In this cohort, only TCR beta chains were sequenced, and detectable features were limited by the absence of alpha or paired-chain data. In a later analysis, TCR association rates were found to vary across HLA loci, with the most associated TCRs seen for DRB1 alleles and the fewest for HLA-C alleles. Strong co-occurrence of HLA alleles, especially DR and DQ, made assigning TCR associations to individual alleles difficult. A later genetic analysis associated a missense DCLRE1C variant with V-gene and J-gene trimming of TCR beta chains, and an independent cohort replicated the association. In a later analysis, HLA-associated TCR beta chains were found to be more clonally expanded and to have lower generation probabilities than equally common non-associated chains. A total of about 150 TCR beta chains were listed by the study as associated with cytomegalovirus. Compared with the approximately 670-donor mean, donors in an Asian-associated ancestry cluster had fewer N-insertions in productive TCRs, according to a later genetic analysis. In a later analysis, some 17,000 TCR beta sequences were associated with specific HLA alleles at a false discovery rate of 0.05. A cluster of highly shared sequence variants was judged likely to be a technical artifact of the sequencing pipeline. The only immune exposure information available for the cohort was CMV serostatus. An earlier analysis of around 540 of the donors showed that most TCR beta V segments appeared in productive rearrangements either about 90% or about 30% of the time, which broadly matched IMGT annotations. Because the 87-base-pair reads could not distinguish some IMGT-functional V segments, including TRBV6-2 and TRBV6-3, those segments were excluded. According to a later analysis, most CMV-associated TCR beta chains appeared to be HLA-restricted, and the HLA associations seemed to be driven largely by CMV exposure.

This clone was seen only a few times. Its specific antigen is unknown. There are no base qualities to consult, and no much larger clone falls within one base. Library method: the immunoSEQ multiplex PCR assay. The multiplex PCR relied on a mix of 60 forward primers for TCR Vbeta segments and 13 reverse primers for TCR Jbeta segments. The CDR3 region of rearranged TCR beta genes was amplified from genomic DNA by a multiplex PCR assay. Amplified TCR beta libraries were sequenced as 87-base-pair reads on the Illumina HiSeq System. The published analysis was carried out like this. A later analysis counted tens of millions of unique TCR beta chains across the 550 to 750 repertoires, and around 9.9 million of these chains were shared by at least two donors. A nearest-neighbor algorithm error-corrected the raw reads and collapsed the reads into unique sequences, merging closely related sequences to remove PCR and sequencing errors. CDR3 sequences were aligned to IMGT reference sequences to assign V, D and J gene segments. Each retained sequence needed at least a six-nucleotide match to both a V gene segment and a J gene segment. Rearrangements were called productive when the CDR3 lacked stop codons and stayed in frame with V and J; all others were non-productive. Following IMGT convention, CDR3 was defined as the stretch from the second conserved V-encoded cysteine to the conserved J-encoded phenylalanine. In an earlier analysis of some 550 of the donors, sequences lacking an unambiguous match to a single V gene segment were excluded. In an earlier analysis of 587 of the donors, a V segment was called functional when productive rearrangements were above 56.7%, and segregating when the standard deviation between donors exceeded 5%. A statistical classification framework was developed to diagnose cytomegalovirus status using the catalog of TCR beta chain sequences. In a later analysis, TCR nucleotide sequences were compared against IMGT/GENE-DB human TR gene sequences so that V and J genes could be assigned. A later analysis assigned CDR3 sequences and most-parsimonious VDJ recombination scenarios with the TCRdist pipeline. In a later analysis, each TCR beta chain was defined by its CDR3 amino acid sequence together with its V-gene family, and reads without a unique V-gene family were excluded. To address suspected cross-contamination and a sequencing artifact, a later analysis removed 592 highly shared, low-generation-probability nucleotide sequences. In a later analysis, a clonal expansion index was calculated for each public chain from normalized within-repertoire ranks of inferred template counts. In a later analysis, generation probabilities were computed using a VDJ recombination model fitted to out-of-frame rearrangements, and the results were checked against IGoR. Hypergeometric tests were used in a later analysis to score TCR-TCR, TCR-HLA and TCR-CMV co-occurrence, with a repertoire-size bias correction applied to the TCR pairs. In a later analysis, false discovery rates were estimated by permuting HLA or CMV assignments 20 times. In a later analysis, co-occurring TCRs were grouped with DBSCAN, and TCRdist sequence similarity was added when clustering was performed within HLA-allele-positive subsets. Repertoires with fewer than 30,000 or more than 120,000 public chains were left out of co-occurrence clustering, as were four to six repertoires with anomalous nucleotide sharing. In TCRdb, the immuneACCESS table is reduced to in-frame sequences with V and J assigned. These tables do not hold every clone; where another copy was compared, an unresolved V gene accounts for under half, and the others remain unexplained. That table furnishes V, J and clone size, whereas the DNA furnished D and trimming. The sample table lists 82,000 or so clones, around 9.1% of them with a count of one. Of the sample, approximately 25% falls within the top ten clones.

The TCR sequence derives from a man aged 55 to 69 in good health and CMV-seropositive. Sequencing was performed on PBMCs. Recombination connected TRBV29-1 to TRBJ2-3; 7 middle bases align to TRBD1. The CDR3 reads CSVGDSAADTQYF. The sequenced DNA is TGCAGCGTTGGGGACAGTGCTGCAGATACGCAGTATTTT.